These T cell receptor beta chains were read from a single sample in a study of vaccination effects on CD4 cells after COVID-19. The table came from immunoSEQ multiplex PCR; TCRdb's copy has only in-frame clones and leaves some out. The table lists about 72,000 clones, approximately 77% of them singletons, with approximately 2% in the top ten. These receptors' targets are unknown. The material sequenced was CD4+ T cells from PBMCs cultured without peptide, taken before COVID-19 vaccination. The receptors come from a human donor who received a COVID-19 vaccine. Both conserved end residues are trimmed from each CDR3. Expanded clones get a size class; other rows say once, few or many, or leave the size out.

TRBV9	TRBJ1-2	NA	ASSVDLGAASGYT
TRBV3-1/TRBV3-2	TRBJ2-5	NA	ASSNRGQETQY
TRBV10-1	TRBJ2-3	NA	ASSESRGGGTDTQY
TRBV11-2	TRBJ2-5	NA	ASSSRLAGVETQY
TRBV2	TRBJ2-5	NA	ASRASGTMVETQY
TRBV6-5	TRBJ1-5	NA	ASNSPLGVDQPQH
TRBV6-5	TRBJ1-5	NA	ASRRQGSNQPQH
TRBV7-2	TRBJ1-5	NA	ASSLGTVSQPQH
TRBV11-2	TRBJ1-2	NA	ASTMGKGSGDGYT
TRBV9	TRBJ1-2	once	ASSGWDFDRGRTYGYT
TRBV6-2/TRBV6-3	TRBJ2-2	few	ASSPGQGRAGELF
TRBV30	TRBJ1-5	NA	AWNREANQPQH
TRBV20-1	TRBJ2-5	NA	SASRGQETQY
TRBV18	TRBJ1-1	NA	ASSLDTEAF
TRBV12-5	TRBJ2-1	NA	ASGPSYNEQF
TRBV6-5	TRBJ2-4	NA	ASSPQGGKNIQY
TRBV19	TRBJ1-1	NA	ASKRDQVGGEAF
TRBV20-1	TRBJ2-2	NA	SAGNTGELF
TRBV3-1/TRBV3-2	TRBJ1-2	few	ASSQDLLRTYGYT
TRBV19	TRBJ2-5	NA	ASSGANRGKTQY
TRBV19	TRBJ1-4	NA	ASSPRWGTGEKLF
TRBV14	TRBJ2-1	NA	ASSQRGGFEQF
TRBV30	TRBJ2-1	few	AWSGGRSYNEQF
TRBV18	TRBJ1-2	few	ASSKEGVDGYT
TRBV30	TRBJ1-5	NA	AWSVRRNQPQH
TRBV5-1	TRBJ2-1	NA	ASSGETGPNEQF
TRBV29-1	TRBJ1-5	NA	SVVVGAQDQPQH
TRBV7-3	TRBJ1-1	NA	ASSLSRQNTEAF
TRBV12-3/TRBV12-4	TRBJ2-1	NA	ASRRDSYNEQF
TRBV7-2	TRBJ1-1	NA	ASSPWSTVDTEAF
TRBV12-3/TRBV12-4	TRBJ1-4	NA	ASSLGEKLF
TRBV7-2	TRBJ1-5	NA	ASSPPGVQGNQPQH
TRBV6-5	TRBJ1-1	few	ASAQGGSTEAF
TRBV7-9	TRBJ1-4	NA	ASSPLSSGKLF
TRBV19	TRBJ1-3	NA	ASSVQEGAFGNTIY
TRBV3-1/TRBV3-2	TRBJ1-4	NA	ASSRRGQGREKLF
TRBV7-3	TRBJ2-2	NA	ASSGQGTGELF
TRBV3-1/TRBV3-2	TRBJ2-3	few	ASSLAGETDTQY
TRBV5-1	TRBJ1-2	few	ASTDLQGNYGYT
TRBV6-6	TRBJ1-1	NA	ASSYQGWGTEAF
TRBV9	TRBJ2-2	NA	ASKSGGADTGELF
TRBV18	TRBJ1-6	NA	ASSPLGDRVNSPLH
TRBV18	TRBJ2-2	NA	ASSPRGFDTGELF
TRBV25-1	TRBJ1-2	NA	ASSEGGPYGYT
TRBV5-1	TRBJ2-1	NA	ASARDRGYEQF
TRBV5-1	TRBJ2-1	NA	ASSLVRGDWDNEQF
TRBV21-1	TRBJ1-2	NA	ASSLRPSGAQGNGYT
TRBV14	TRBJ1-1	NA	ASSQEAGVTEAF
TRBV5-1	TRBJ2-5	few	ASSLSGQGGETQY
TRBV3-1/TRBV3-2	TRBJ1-2	NA	ASSPPRGTLYGYT
TRBV7-2	TRBJ1-6	once	ASSLGIGGLNSPLH
TRBV7-2	TRBJ2-2	NA	ASSLSGIVKHRELF